Below are 31 T cell receptor beta chains sequenced from a single sample in a study of blood T cell repertoires in COVID-19 (dated by TCRdb to the early 2020s). The library was produced with the immunoSEQ multiplex PCR assay. The table was pulled from immuneACCESS by TCRdb, which kept in-frame rearrangements only. Such tables lose some clones; where checked, under half of the loss comes from unresolved V genes, and the rest has no known cause. The sample records 200,000 to 300,000 clones, about 79% of which are singletons. The leading ten clones occupy more than 8% of the sample. Sequenced input: peripheral blood. The origin of the receptors is a woman older than 75 with acute or convalescent COVID-19.

The CDR3 protein is CASSFTMGPQFYNEQFF. DNA of the CDR3: TGTGCCAGCAGCTTTACCATGGGGCCCCAATTTTACAATGAGCAGTTCTTC. V and J are TRBV11-2 and TRBJ2-1; a weak D match, TRBD1 (5 bases). V gave up 3 bases and J gave up 4 bases, with 19 bases separating them. Germline V lookup: CDR1 SGHAT, CDR2 FQNNGV. The length of the CDR3 is 17 residues.

The CDR3 sequence: CASSQSAAGLANEKLFF. Here the CDR3 DNA reads TGTGCCAGCAGCCAATCCGCAGCGGGGTTAGCTAATGAAAAACTGTTTTTT. The V and J genes are TRBV4-2 and TRBJ1-4, with D hard to call. Germline V gene sequence: CDR1 LGHNA, CDR2 YNFKEQ. The CDR3 loop spans 17 amino acids. Trimming took 2 bases from V and 3 from J, leaving 16 bases between them.

The sample holds a few counts of this clone. The chain recombines TRBV19 with TRBJ1-4, with no clear D. The V and J ends lost 5 bases and 6 bases respectively, with 16 bases between them. CDR3 length: 15 residues. CDR1 is LNHDA and CDR2 is SQIVND in the germline V gene (reference sequence). CDR3 DNA sequence: TGTGCCAGTAGTCCTCTCATGGGCAGCCATGAAAAACTGTTTTTT. It encodes CASSPLMGSHEKLFF.

This clone showed up many times. The chain employs TRBV7-3 and TRBJ2-3; 9 bases are shared with TRBD2. Per the germline V gene, CDR1 is SGHTA and CDR2 is FQGTGA. The CDR3 is made up of 22 amino acids. The J segment lost 3 bases and the V segment lost 5 bases, leaving 27 bases of the junction unmatched. The CDR3 region has the DNA TGTGCCAGCAGCCCAGGGATCCCAGCGGGGGGCTCTTTAAGGGTTTGGACAGATACGCAGTATTTT. This sequence encodes CASSPGIPAGGSLRVWTDTQYF.

The CDR3 reads CASSYSQGMAEAFF. The CDR3 nucleotides are TGTGCCAGCAGTTACTCGCAGGGAATGGCTGAAGCTTTCTTT. The rearrangement uses TRBV6-5 and TRBJ1-1; D might be TRBD1 (5 bases). CDR1 MNHEY and CDR2 SVGAGI come from the germline V gene. V dropped 0 bases and J dropped 6 bases, with 11 bases sitting between them. This CDR3 region has 14 residues.

The chain couples TRBV5-6 to TRBJ1-2; possible D gene TRBD1, 5 bases. The CDR3 length is 14 residues. Germline-derived CDR1 and CDR2 are SGHDT and YYEEEE. V lost 4 bases and J 7 bases, leaving 17 bases between the germline ends. This CDR3 is CASSLGRGVGGYTF. The CDR3 DNA is TGTGCCAGCAGCCTCGGGAGGGGCGTCGGTGGCTACACCTTC.

J is TRBJ2-1 and V is TRBV27, with TRBD2 matching over 8 bases. V was clipped by 5 bases and J by 0 bases; unmatched bases: 3. The CDR3 contains 15 residues. From germline, CDR1 is MNHEY and CDR2 SMNVEV (reference sequence). CDR3 protein: CASSRLASSYNEQFF. The CDR3 DNA reads as TGTGCCAGCAGTCGACTAGCGAGCTCCTACAATGAGCAGTTCTTC.

J is TRBJ2-2 and V is TRBV3-1 (or the pseudogene TRBV3-2); TRBD2 aligns across 12 bases. Germline V lookup: CDR1 LGHDT, CDR2 YNNKEL (reference sequence). The CDR3 extends over 16 amino acids. J was trimmed by 5 bases and V by 4 bases; bases with no gene match: 5. CDR3 in amino acids: CASSLTGLAGTGELFF. In DNA, the CDR3 is TGTGCCAGCAGCCTCACTGGACTAGCGGGGACCGGGGAGCTGTTTTTT.

The V and J genes are TRBV24-1 and TRBJ1-6, with 10 nucleotides matching TRBD1. Germline CDR1 is KGHDR and CDR2 is SFDVKD. This CDR3 has 17 residues. Trimming took 8 bases from V and 4 from J; bases not matched to a gene: 10. The CDR3 region is CATKQTGGLSYNSPLHF. The CDR3 region has the DNA TGTGCCACCAAGCAGACAGGGGGCCTATCTTATAATTCACCCCTCCACTTT.

This rearrangement joins TRBV2 to TRBJ1-6, with D possibly being TRBD1 (6 bases). Germline V CDR1 and CDR2: SNHLY, FYNNEI. This CDR3 region has 13 residues. V shed 7 bases and J shed 12 bases, with 16 bases lying between them. The CDR3 sequence is CASTFDRSRPLHF. DNA for the CDR3: TGTGCCAGCACTTTCGACAGGAGTAGACCCCTCCACTTT.

The chain recombines TRBV7-2 with TRBJ2-2; 11 bases line up with TRBD2. The CDR3 length is 16 residues. Germline trimming cut 3 bases from V and 6 bases from J; bases unmatched to any gene: 6. The germline gives CDR1 SGHTA, CDR2 FQGNSA. The CDR3 is CASSLTSGAPPGELFF. For the CDR3, the DNA is TGTGCCAGCAGCTTGACTAGCGGGGCCCCACCCGGGGAGCTGTTTTTT.

This clone was counted a single time. The chain has TRBV3-1 (or the pseudogene TRBV3-2) and TRBJ1-5, with unresolved D. Germline V gene data show CDR1 as LGHDT and CDR2 as YNNKEL (reference sequence). This CDR3 has 14 amino acids. V was clipped by 4 bases and J by 1 base, with 8 bases between them. The CDR3 reads CASSPSDSNQPQHF. The CDR3 coding sequence is TGTGCCAGCAGCCCTAGTGACAGCAATCAGCCCCAGCATTTT.

The gene calls are TRBV2 and TRBJ1-2; TRBD1 is a possible D gene (6 bases). The V gene lost 7 bases and the J gene lost 1 base, with 16 bases spanning the gap. Germline V gene lookup returns CDR1 SNHLY and CDR2 FYNNEI. The CDR3 is 15 residues long. CDR3 sequence reads: CASKRTATINYGYTF. As DNA, the CDR3 is TGTGCCAGCAAAAGGACAGCGACCATTAACTATGGCTACACCTTC.

V is TRBV7-8 and J is TRBJ1-6; 7 bases fit TRBD1. CDR3 length equals 13 residues. The germline gives CDR1 SGHVS, CDR2 FQNEAQ. V shed 6 bases, J shed 10 bases, and the junction held 6 bases outside the gene matches. CDR3 residues: CASSLTGLSPLHF. The DNA for the CDR3 is TGTGCCAGCAGTTTGACAGGGCTCTCACCCCTCCACTTT.

The V call is TRBV5-6, the J call TRBJ1-3; no clear D. This CDR3 spans 13 amino acids. CDR1 and CDR2 from the germline V gene are SGHDT and YYEEEE. Trimming took 2 bases from V and 5 from J, leaving 8 bases between them. CDR3 DNA sequence: TGTGCCAGCAGCTTCGAACAGAGAAACACCATATATTTT. Translating it yields CASSFEQRNTIYF.

The chain uses TRBV28 and TRBJ1-5, with TRBD1 matching 9 bases. V was pared by 4 bases and J by 1 base, with 2 bases of the junction left unmatched. Germline V lookup: CDR1 MDHEN, CDR2 SYDVKM. The length of the CDR3 is 15 residues. The CDR3 sequence is CASSWGTGSNQPQHF. CDR3 nucleotides: TGTGCCAGCAGTTGGGGGACAGGGAGCAATCAGCCCCAGCATTTT.

In this sample, this clone turned up many times. The J gene is TRBJ1-6, the V gene TRBV15; TRBD1 matches at 9 bases. V lost 1 base, J lost 10 bases, and 11 bases stayed unmatched. Germline V gives CDR1 LNHNV, CDR2 YYDKDF (reference sequence). CDR3 length equals 17 residues. The CDR3 bases are TGTGCCACCAGCAGAGTTCCCTCAGGGACAGGGCGATCACCCCTCCACTTT. Its protein product is CATSRVPSGTGRSPLHF. The entire variable domain, with the rest obtained from reference TRBV15 and TRBJ1-6, is as follows: DAMVIQNPRYQVTQFGKPVTLSCSQTLNHNVMYWYQQKSSQAPKLLFHYYDKDFNNEADTPDNFQSRRPNTSFCFLDIRSPGLGDTAMYLCATSRVPSGTGRSPLHFGNGTRLTVT.

This clone has a single count. This rearrangement joins TRBV7-9 to TRBJ1-5; 9 bases line up with TRBD1. The V gene end was trimmed by 5 bases and the J gene end by 4 bases; junction bases not matched to a gene: 3. CDR3 size: 14 residues. Germline V lookup: CDR1 SEHNR, CDR2 FQNEAQ (reference sequence). The CDR3 reads CASSTDRGNQPQHF. For the CDR3, the DNA is TGTGCCAGCAGCACGGACAGGGGAAATCAGCCCCAGCATTTT.

On this clone: The germline gene is not matched at one end of the junction; a read error may be the cause. The J gene is TRBJ2-5, the V gene TRBV7-9; 12 nucleotides match TRBD2. The CDR3 consists of 15 residues. Germline V gene sequence: CDR1 SEHNR, CDR2 FQNEAQ (reference sequence). The CDR3 nucleotides are TGTGCCAGCAGCATACTAGCGGGGGGCAAAGAGGCCCAGTACTTC. Amino acids: CASSILAGGKEAQYF.

The V and J genes are TRBV28 and TRBJ2-2, with 7 bases aligning to TRBD1. The V and J ends lost 6 bases and 0 bases, in that order; junction bases with no gene match: 7. This CDR3 is 16 amino acids long. Germline V gives CDR1 MDHEN, CDR2 SYDVKM. The CDR3 sequence is CASSPAGTANTGELFF. The CDR3 DNA follows: TGTGCCAGCAGCCCGGCCGGGACAGCGAACACCGGGGAGCTGTTTTTT.

This chain's CDR3 is CASSFGKGGKLFF. The CDR3, as DNA: TGTGCCAGCAGTTTCGGGAAGGGTGGTAAACTGTTTTTT. J is TRBJ1-4 and V is TRBV28, with D unresolved. The CDR3 totals 13 residues. The germline gives CDR1 MDHEN, CDR2 SYDVKM. Trimming shortened V by 3 bases and J by 11 bases, and 13 bases separated the two germline ends.

V gene TRBV30 combines with J gene TRBJ2-7, with a tentative D call TRBD1 (5 bases). CDR1 is GTSNPN and CDR2 is SVGIG in the germline V gene (reference sequence). With 0 bases removed from V and 6 bases from J, the gap between germline ends came to 15 bases. The CDR3 runs to 14 residues. CDR3 region: CAWSVGRGKGEQYF. The CDR3 DNA reads as TGTGCCTGGAGTGTCGGTAGGGGAAAAGGCGAGCAGTACTTC.

The chain has TRBV18 and TRBJ1-2; a possible D gene is TRBD1 (5 bases). CDR1 and CDR2 (germline): KGHSH, LQKENI. V dropped 4 bases and J dropped 4 bases, with 13 bases sitting between them. The CDR3 sequence is 14 residues long. In DNA, the CDR3 is TGTGCCAGCTCACTACAGGAAATTGCCTATGGCTACACCTTC. Protein product: CASSLQEIAYGYTF.

This chain connects TRBV6-6 to TRBJ2-4; D possibly corresponds to TRBD2 (5 bases). CDR3 length equals 15 residues. Trimming cost V 0 bases and J 3 bases, with 9 bases left between them. The germline V gene has CDR1 MNHNY and CDR2 SVGAGI (reference sequence). CDR3 sequence reads: CASSYSNGVKNIQYF. CDR3 coding DNA: TGTGCCAGCAGTTACTCGAACGGGGTCAAAAACATTCAGTACTTC.

The J gene is TRBJ1-3, the V gene TRBV11-2, with 7 bases lining up with TRBD1. The CDR3 spans 16 residues. Germline V gene data show CDR1 as SGHAT and CDR2 as FQNNGV. The trim removed 3 bases at V and 2 bases at J, leaving 7 bases unmatched. The chain's CDR3 is CASSLTGRQAGNTIYF. The CDR3 region has the DNA TGTGCCAGCAGCTTGACAGGGAGACAAGCTGGAAACACCATATATTTT.

The DNA of the CDR3 is TGCGCCAGCAGCCATCCCCCCGGGGCTAGCGGGGCCCAAGATGAGCAGTTCTTC. Its translation is CASSHPPGASGAQDEQFF. V and J are TRBV4-1 and TRBJ2-1; 9 bases are shared with TRBD2. This CDR3 has 18 residues. J lost 8 bases, V lost 3 bases, and 17 bases had no gene match. Germline V gene data show CDR1 as MGHRA and CDR2 as YSYEKL.

This clone was observed a handful of times. The rearrangement uses TRBV28 and TRBJ2-1; a possible D gene is TRBD1 (5 bases). The V end was cut by 5 bases, the J end by 9 bases, with 20 bases between. CDR1 and CDR2 from the germline V gene are MDHEN and SYDVKM. The CDR3 sequence is 15 residues long. This chain's CDR3 is CASSPTRGRVGEQFF. The DNA for the CDR3 is TGTGCCAGCAGTCCTACCCGAGGCAGGGTGGGTGAGCAGTTCTTC. Based on the CDR3 plus reference TRBV28 and TRBJ2-1, the full variable domain is DVKVTQSSRYLVKRTGEKVFLECVQDMDHENMFWYRQDPGLGLRLIYFSYDVKMKEKGDIPEGYSVSREKKERFSLILESASTNQTSMYLCASSPTRGRVGEQFFGPGTRLTVL.

The rearrangement joins TRBV11-2 to TRBJ1-6; no clear D. The germline V gene has CDR1 SGHAT and CDR2 FQNNGV. With 5 bases removed from V and 7 bases from J, the gap between germline ends came to 12 bases. This CDR3 has 14 amino acids. DNA of the CDR3: TGTGCCAGCAGCCTCCTGATTGGCAATTCACCCCTCCACTTT. Translated, it gives CASSLLIGNSPLHF.

The gene calls are TRBV20-1 and TRBJ1-1; D is possibly TRBD1 (6 bases). The V end was cut by 3 bases, the J end by 2 bases, with 10 bases between. Germline CDR1 reads DFQATT; CDR2 reads SNEGSKA (reference sequence). CDR3 length equals 13 residues. The CDR3 loop reads CSASGRGNTEAFF. The CDR3, as DNA: TGCAGTGCTAGTGGCAGGGGTAACACTGAAGCTTTCTTT.

The chain has TRBV5-1 and TRBJ2-3, with TRBD2 matching 13 bases. Germline CDR1 reads SGHRS; CDR2 reads YFSETQ. Trimming cost V 4 bases and J 3 bases; bases outside gene matches: 11. The CDR3 extends over 18 amino acids. The CDR3 nucleotides are TGCGCCAGCAGCAACCAACCACTAGCGGGGGGGCAGACAGATACGCAGTATTTT. It translates to CASSNQPLAGGQTDTQYF.

V is TRBV18 and J is TRBJ2-6; a possible D gene is TRBD2 (5 bases). Germline CDR1 and CDR2: KGHSH and LQKENI. V lost 1 base to trimming and J lost 3 bases, with 16 bases between them. This CDR3 contains 18 residues. The CDR3 region is CASSPQDSRKDGANVLTF. CDR3 nucleotide sequence: TGTGCCAGCTCACCACAGGACTCCCGGAAGGATGGGGCCAACGTCCTGACTTTC.